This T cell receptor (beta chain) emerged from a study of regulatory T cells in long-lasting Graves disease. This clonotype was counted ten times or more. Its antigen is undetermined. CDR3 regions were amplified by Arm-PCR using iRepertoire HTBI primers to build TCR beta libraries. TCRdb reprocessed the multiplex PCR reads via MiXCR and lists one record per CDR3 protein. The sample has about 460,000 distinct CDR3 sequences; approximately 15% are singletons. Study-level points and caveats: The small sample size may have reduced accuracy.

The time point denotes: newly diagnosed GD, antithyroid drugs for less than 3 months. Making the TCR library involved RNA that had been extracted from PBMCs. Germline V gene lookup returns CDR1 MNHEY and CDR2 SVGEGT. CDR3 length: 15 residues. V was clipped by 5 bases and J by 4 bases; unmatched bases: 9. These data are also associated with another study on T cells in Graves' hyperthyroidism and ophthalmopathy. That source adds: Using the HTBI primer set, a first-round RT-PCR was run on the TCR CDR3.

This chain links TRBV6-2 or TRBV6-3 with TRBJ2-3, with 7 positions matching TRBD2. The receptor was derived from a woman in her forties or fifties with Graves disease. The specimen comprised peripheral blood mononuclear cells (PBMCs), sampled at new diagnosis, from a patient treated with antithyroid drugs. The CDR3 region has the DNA TGTGCCAGCAGTCCCGGGGGAGGGAGGCCAGATACGCAGTATTTT. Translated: CASSPGGGRPDTQYF.